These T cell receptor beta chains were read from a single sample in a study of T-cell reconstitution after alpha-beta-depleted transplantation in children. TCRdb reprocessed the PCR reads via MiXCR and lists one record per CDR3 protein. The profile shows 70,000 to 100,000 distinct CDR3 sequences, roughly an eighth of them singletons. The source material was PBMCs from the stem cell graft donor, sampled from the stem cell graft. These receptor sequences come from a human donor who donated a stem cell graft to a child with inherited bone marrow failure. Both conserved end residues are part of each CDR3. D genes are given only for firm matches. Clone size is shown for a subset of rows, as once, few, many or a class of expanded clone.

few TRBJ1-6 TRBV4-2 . CASSQDRSYNSPLHF TGTGCCAGCAGCCAAGACCGCTCCTATAATTCACCCCTCCACTTT
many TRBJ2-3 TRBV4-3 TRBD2 CASSPGLVSRDTQYF TGCGCCAGCAGCCCCGGACTAGTCTCTAGGGATACGCAGTATTTT
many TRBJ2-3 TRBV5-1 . CASSTSGSNTDTQYF TGCGCCAGCAGCACCTCAGGGTCCAACACAGATACGCAGTATTTT
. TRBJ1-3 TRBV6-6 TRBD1 CASSLGQGRYGGNTIYF TGTGCCAGCAGTTTAGGACAGGGTAGATACGGTGGAAACACCATATATTTT
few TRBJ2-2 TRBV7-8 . CASSHRTGELFF TGTGCCAGCAGCCACAGGACGGGGGAGCTGTTTTTT
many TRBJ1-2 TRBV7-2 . CASSNTYQGHGYTF TGTGCCAGCAGCAACACCTACCAGGGCCATGGCTACACCTTC
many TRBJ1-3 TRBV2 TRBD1 CASRKTGDSGNTIYF TGTGCCAGCAGGAAGACAGGGGACTCTGGAAACACCATATATTTT
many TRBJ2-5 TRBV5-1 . CASSPLQYQETQYF TGCGCCAGCAGCCCACTCCAGTACCAAGAGACCCAGTACTTC
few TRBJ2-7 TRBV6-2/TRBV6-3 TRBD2 CASRPPPGLAGYEQYF TGTGCCAGCAGACCTCCTCCGGGACTAGCGGGCTACGAGCAGTACTTC
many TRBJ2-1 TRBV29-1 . CSVERTYNEQFF TGCAGCGTCGAGAGGACATACAATGAGCAGTTCTTC
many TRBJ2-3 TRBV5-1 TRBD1 CASSPTGTGGSDTQYF TGCGCCAGCAGTCCTACCGGGACAGGGGGTTCAGATACGCAGTATTTT
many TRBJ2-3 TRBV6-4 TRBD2 CASSETSGATDTQYF TGTGCCAGCAGTGAGACTAGCGGGGCCACAGATACGCAGTATTTT
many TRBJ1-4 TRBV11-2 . CASSLRARQGGEKLFF TGTGCCAGCAGCTTAAGGGCGAGGCAGGGAGGTGAAAAACTGTTTTTT
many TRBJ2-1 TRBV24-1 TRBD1 CATSDSRGRLHEQFF TGTGCCACCAGTGATTCCAGGGGGCGATTACATGAGCAGTTCTTC
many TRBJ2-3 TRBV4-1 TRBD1 CASSRGTGGTDTQYF TGCGCCAGCAGCCGAGGGACAGGGGGCACAGATACGCAGTATTTT
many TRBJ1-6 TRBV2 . CASSESSPLHF TGTGCCAGCAGTGAAAGCTCACCCCTCCACTTT
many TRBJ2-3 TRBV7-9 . CASSFTTSDTQYF TGTGCCAGCAGCTTCACTACCTCGGATACGCAGTATTTT
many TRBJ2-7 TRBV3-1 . CASSQMNREDEQYF TGTGCCAGCAGCCAAATGAACAGGGAAGACGAGCAGTACTTC